This TCR beta chain was recorded in a study of blood T cells in healthy people across ages. A remark on this clonotype: The junction shows a germline mismatch at one end, possibly a read error.

The CDR3 runs to 13 residues. The germline gives CDR1 KGHSH, CDR2 LQKENI. Combining a sample-barcoded 5' primer with a J-beta primer mix, a second PCR ran for roughly 7 to 12 cycles. TCRdb reanalysed the 5' RACE reads using MiXCR and keeps one entry per CDR3 protein. This repertoire shows around 1.5 million distinct CDR3 sequences, about 35% found once; its top ten account for 10% to 12%. The rearrangement joins TRBV18 to TRBJ2-7; 8 bases map to TRBD2. Material for sequencing was blood. This clonotype originated in a woman younger than 45 in good health. The CDR3 sequence: CASSGAGVYERYF. DNA for the CDR3: TGTGCCAGCTCAGGAGCGGGGGTCTACGAGCGGTACTTC. Supplemented by reference TRBV18 and TRBJ2-7, the full variable domain reads NAGVMQNPRHLVRRRGQEARLRCSPMKGHSHVYWYRQLPEEGLKFMVYLQKENIIDESGMPKERFSAEFPKEGPSILRIQQVVRGDSAAYFCASSGAGVYERYFGPGTRLTVT.